The source of this T cell receptor beta chain is a study of blood T cell repertoires in COVID-19. About the study: The study drew acute and convalescent COVID-19 samples from the United States, Italy and Spain.

This clone is a singleton in its sample. Data came from immunoSEQ multiplex PCR; TCRdb stores just in-frame clones and leaves some out. The sample shows approximately 190,000 clones, approximately 84% of them seen only once. The V and J ends lost 6 bases and 2 bases respectively, with 8 bases between them. Germline assignment: CDR1 SNHLY and CDR2 FYNNEI. The CDR3 has 12 amino acids. The sequencing sample was made of peripheral blood. The TCR was taken from a woman aged 70-85 years with active or convalescent COVID-19. This rearrangement joins TRBV2 to TRBJ2-7, with D tentatively TRBD1 (5 bases). The CDR3 loop reads CASRGRAYEQYF. CDR3 coding DNA: TGTGCCAGCAGAGGCAGGGCCTACGAGCAGTACTTC.